These T cell receptor beta chains were read from a single sample in a study of cytomegalovirus exposure and HLA in healthy donors. Clones were read by immunoSEQ multiplex PCR, and TCRdb kept only the in-frame ones, dropping some. The sample has around 70,000 clones. The sequencing input was PBMCs. The receptors stem from a female donor in good health and CMV-seropositive. Both conserved end residues are part of each CDR3. A D gene is named only where the DNA matches it firmly.

j_call v_call d_call cdr3_aa cdr3_nt
TRBJ1-1 TRBV4-3 NA CASSQAGDLNTEAFF TGCGCCAGCAGCCAGGCCGGAGACCTGAACACTGAAGCTTTCTTT
TRBJ2-1 TRBV5-1 TRBD2 CASSLMGLAGGNEQFF TGCGCCAGCAGCTTAATGGGACTAGCGGGGGGTAATGAGCAGTTCTTC
TRBJ2-7 TRBV28 NA CASSLNRPSSYEQYF TGTGCCAGCAGTTTGAACAGGCCTAGCTCCTACGAGCAGTACTTC
TRBJ1-1 TRBV2 NA CASREGGKSEAFF TGTGCCAGCAGGGAGGGGGGGAAAAGTGAAGCTTTCTTT
TRBJ2-7 TRBV5-1 TRBD2 CASSLRGDPYEQYF TGCGCCAGCAGCTTGCGGGGGGACCCCTACGAGCAGTACTTC
TRBJ2-5 TRBV30 TRBD1 CAWKTGTGPQYF TGTGCCTGGAAAACTGGGACAGGGCCCCAGTACTTC
TRBJ2-4 TRBV4-1 TRBD1 CASSQVGQGTKNIQYF TGCGCCAGCAGCCAAGTTGGACAGGGAACCAAAAACATTCAGTACTTC
TRBJ2-1 TRBV6-5 TRBD1 CASSSVPGTGNEQFF TGTGCCAGCAGTTCGGTTCCCGGGACAGGGAATGAGCAGTTCTTC
TRBJ1-2 TRBV19 TRBD1 CASSPDRDGYGYTF TGTGCCAGTAGTCCCGACAGGGATGGGTATGGCTACACCTTC
TRBJ2-2 TRBV30 TRBD1 CAWTGQGVDTGELFF TGTGCCTGGACGGGACAGGGGGTAGACACCGGGGAGCTGTTTTTT
TRBJ2-1 TRBV7-2 TRBD2 CASSRFLAGGNNEQFF TGTGCCAGCAGCCGTTTCCTAGCGGGGGGGAACAATGAGCAGTTCTTC
TRBJ2-7 TRBV27 NA CASSLSGEGGRHEQYF TGTGCCAGCAGTTTATCGGGGGAGGGGGGTCGGCACGAGCAGTACTTC
TRBJ1-6 TRBV5-1 NA CASSLGQEYNSPLHF TGCGCCAGCAGCTTGGGACAGGAGTATAATTCACCCCTCCACTTT
TRBJ2-1 TRBV7-2 NA CASSLAWANNEQFF TGTGCCAGCAGCTTAGCGTGGGCAAACAATGAGCAGTTCTTC
TRBJ2-2 TRBV4-1 TRBD2 CASSQDVAGAEENTGELFF TGCGCCAGCAGCCAAGACGTAGCGGGGGCAGAAGAGAACACCGGGGAGCTGTTTTTT
TRBJ2-3 TRBV20-1 NA CSAFSGDTQYF TGCAGTGCTTTTAGCGGAGATACGCAGTATTTT
TRBJ2-1 TRBV9 TRBD1 CASSVRTGGVEQFF TGTGCCAGCAGCGTACGGACAGGGGGCGTGGAGCAGTTCTTC
TRBJ1-5 TRBV4-3 NA CASSQGHARGVQPQHF TGCGCCAGCAGCCAAGGCCACGCCAGGGGCGTTCAGCCCCAGCATTTT
TRBJ2-1 TRBV30 TRBD2 CAWTPYSGRRNEQFF TGTGCCTGGACCCCCTATAGCGGGAGGAGAAATGAGCAGTTCTTC
TRBJ1-5 TRBV30 NA CAWSGSGDQPQHF TGTGCCTGGAGTGGTTCCGGAGATCAGCCCCAGCATTTT
TRBJ1-5 TRBV10-1 TRBD1 CASSPTSANKGDRDNQPQHF TGCGCCAGCAGCCCTACCTCTGCAAATAAGGGGGACAGGGACAATCAGCCCCAGCATTTT
TRBJ2-7 TRBV5-6 NA CASSFGLVSSYEQYF TGTGCCAGCAGCTTCGGTCTCGTTAGCTCCTACGAGCAGTACTTC
TRBJ2-5 TRBV5-1 TRBD1 CASSFGQGETQYF TGCGCCAGCAGCTTTGGACAGGGAGAGACCCAGTACTTC
TRBJ2-7 TRBV29-1 TRBD2 CSVEERLAGVAYEQYF TGCAGCGTTGAAGAAAGACTAGCGGGGGTCGCCTACGAGCAGTACTTC
TRBJ1-1 TRBV25-1 TRBD1 CASSGQGMFGENTEAFF TGTGCCAGCAGTGGACAGGGGATGTTCGGGGAGAACACTGAAGCTTTCTTT
TRBJ2-3 TRBV29-1 NA CSVLFGTDTQYF TGCAGCGTTTTATTCGGCACAGATACGCAGTATTTT
TRBJ2-1 TRBV6-5 NA CASSIEGALYNEQFF TGTGCCAGCAGCATAGAAGGGGCCCTCTACAATGAGCAGTTCTTC
TRBJ1-1 TRBV28 NA CASSWQGNSEAFF TGTGCCAGCAGTTGGCAGGGGAATTCTGAAGCTTTCTTT